This entry describes one TCR beta chain. Its antigen is still unknown. No base qualities exist here, and no much larger clone lies one base off it. This entry belongs to a study of blood T cell repertoires in COVID-19 (dated by TCRdb to 2018 to 2021). In terms of the full investigation: The collaborator samples originated in the United States, Italy and Spain and spanned the acute and convalescent phases of COVID-19. The material from the prospective study consisted of cDNA or gDNA derived from T cells, B-cell-depleted T cells, or PBMCs. Deeply sampled blood TCRbeta repertoires from subjects exposed to, actively infected with, or recovered from COVID-19 were included in the dataset. The repertoires were made available in a free public database intended to serve as a resource for research on the immune response to SARS-CoV-2. Samples came from the ongoing ImmuneRACE study (first 160 participants) plus 1,254 subjects from 6 global collaborators. The sample metadata nearly always contained a de-identified subject ID, COVID-19 status, age in years and sex. Where available, HLA class I and class II types were taken from metadata supplied by the sample provider and were not determined by assay-based typing. Results and caveats for the whole study, not just this receptor: How much clinical and demographic metadata was included differed by source and by participant, and the metadata was provided uncurated.

TCRbeta CDR3 regions were amplified from genomic DNA by means of the immunoSEQ Assay, a bias-controlled multiplex PCR. Turning to the authors' computational methods: The number of nucleated cells in each sample was estimated from the amplification of reference gene primers within the assay. Sequence reads were collapsed and filtered to measure the absolute abundance of every unique TCRbeta CDR3 rearrangement. For each sample, productive Simpson clonality was calculated by taking the square root of Simpson's diversity index across productive rearrangements. The table comes from immuneACCESS by way of TCRdb, which keeps in-frame sequences with V and J called. Part of the clones is missing from these tables; in studies checked, under half for an unresolved V gene and the rest for unknown reasons. V and J calls and clone size come straight from that table; D and trimming were deduced from the DNA. The sample table shows approximately 220,000 clones, and roughly four fifths are seen once. Jointly, the top ten make up about 4.4% of the sample.

The collaborating institutions used their own protocols to collect whole blood in K2EDTA tubes. For TCRbeta analysis, collaborator samples were shipped as frozen whole blood, as isolated PBMCs, or as DNA extracted from either sample type. For CDR1 and CDR2, the germline V gene lists SGHRS and YFSETQ. Here V drops 5 bases and J drops 7 bases, and the junction holds 13 bases not matched to any gene. The CDR3 covers 17 residues, taking in both the cysteine and the phenylalanine. Only the CDR3 portion is preserved as DNA: 51 bases, with reading frame beginning at the first base. The receptor's source is a woman aged 70-85 years with acute or convalescent COVID-19. The sample taken for sequencing was peripheral blood. Recombination connected TRBV5-1 to TRBJ1-6; the junction holds 9 bases that match TRBD1. The CDR3: CASSPTVGTGSNSPLHF. In nucleotides, the sequence is TGCGCCAGCAGTCCAACAGTCGGGACAGGGTCGAATTCACCCCTCCACTTT.